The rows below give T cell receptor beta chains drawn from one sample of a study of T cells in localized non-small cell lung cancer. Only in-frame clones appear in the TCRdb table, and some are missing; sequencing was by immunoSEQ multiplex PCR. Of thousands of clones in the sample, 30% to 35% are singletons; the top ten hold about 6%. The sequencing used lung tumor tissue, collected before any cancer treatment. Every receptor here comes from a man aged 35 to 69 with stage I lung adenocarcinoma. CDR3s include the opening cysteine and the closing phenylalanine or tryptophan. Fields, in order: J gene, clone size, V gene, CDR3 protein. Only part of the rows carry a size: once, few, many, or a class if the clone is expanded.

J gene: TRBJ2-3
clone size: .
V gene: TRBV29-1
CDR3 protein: CSCWRGSTDTQYF

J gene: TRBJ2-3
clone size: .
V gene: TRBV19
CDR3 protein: CASRGLAATDTQYF

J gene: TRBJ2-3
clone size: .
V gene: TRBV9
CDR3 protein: CASSVVGVSTDTQYF

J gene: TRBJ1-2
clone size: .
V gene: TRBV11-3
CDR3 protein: CASSLGPGQLYGYTF

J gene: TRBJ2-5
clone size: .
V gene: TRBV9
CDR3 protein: CASSMGEETQYF

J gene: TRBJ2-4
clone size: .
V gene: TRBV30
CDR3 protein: CAWSVGVQLAKNIQYF

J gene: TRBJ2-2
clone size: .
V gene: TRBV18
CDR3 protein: CASASNPGELFF

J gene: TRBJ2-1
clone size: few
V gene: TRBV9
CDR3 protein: CASSGGPNNEQFF

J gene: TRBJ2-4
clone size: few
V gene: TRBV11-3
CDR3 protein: CASSQGGQGAGIQYF

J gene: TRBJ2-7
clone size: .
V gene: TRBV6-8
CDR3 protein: CAIMASGATLQYF

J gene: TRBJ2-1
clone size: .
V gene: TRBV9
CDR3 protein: CASSVDSGGTGNEQFF

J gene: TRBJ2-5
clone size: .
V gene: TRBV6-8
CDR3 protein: CASSKGLAQETQYF

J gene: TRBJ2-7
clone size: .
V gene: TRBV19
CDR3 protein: CASRDRGSREYF

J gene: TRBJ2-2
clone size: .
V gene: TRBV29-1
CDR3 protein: CSVGARTGELFF

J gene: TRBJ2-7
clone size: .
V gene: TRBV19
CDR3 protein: CASTGGGYEQYF

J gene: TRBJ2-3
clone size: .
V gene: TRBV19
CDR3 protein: CASSMGGGSTDTQYF

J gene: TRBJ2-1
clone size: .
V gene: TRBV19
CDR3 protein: CASSTGTSGRGYNEQFF

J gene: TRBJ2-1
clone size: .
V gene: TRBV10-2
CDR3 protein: CASSDPAGANNEQFF

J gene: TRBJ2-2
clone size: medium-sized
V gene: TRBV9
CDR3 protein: CASSVSSRTANTGELFF

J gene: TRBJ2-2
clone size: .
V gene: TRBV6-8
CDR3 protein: CASFGLAGVWGELFF

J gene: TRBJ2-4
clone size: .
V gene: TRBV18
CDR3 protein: CASSFGQGGKNIQYF

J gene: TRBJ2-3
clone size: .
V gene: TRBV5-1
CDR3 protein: CASSWDRELGDTQYF

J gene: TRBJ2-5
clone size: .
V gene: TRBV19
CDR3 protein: CASSTGQLQETQYF

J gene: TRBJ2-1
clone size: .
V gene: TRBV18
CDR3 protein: CASSPQGADEQFF

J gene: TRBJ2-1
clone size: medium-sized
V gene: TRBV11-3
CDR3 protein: CASSYRTGRGYEQFF

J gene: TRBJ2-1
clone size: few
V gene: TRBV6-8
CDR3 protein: CASSYARTSYNEQFF

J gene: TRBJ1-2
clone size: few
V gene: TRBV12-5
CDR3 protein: CASTLKANYGYTF